This T cell receptor (beta chain) was retrieved from a study of blood T cell repertoires in COVID-19. As for the study in general: The study drew acute and convalescent COVID-19 samples from the United States, Italy and Spain. Nucleic acid was either cDNA or gDNA, and it came from T cells, B-cell-depleted T cells, or PBMCs.

V dropped 3 bases and J dropped 0; count of bases not matched to a gene: 7. This CDR3 comprises 16 residues. CDR1 and CDR2 (germline): GTSNPN, SVGIG (reference sequence). In the original analysis: Amplification of reference gene primers provided the estimated nucleated cell counts. Clones were sequenced by immunoSEQ multiplex PCR, and TCRdb holds only the in-frame ones, with some missing. V, J and clone size were drawn from that table, and D and trimming were deduced from the DNA. The table includes 110,000 to 150,000 clones, roughly three quarters detected once. The chain carries TRBV30 and TRBJ1-3; TRBD1 matches at 8 bases. Input material: peripheral blood. This sequence was found in a woman in her sixties with acute or convalescent COVID-19. Here the CDR3 reads CAWRGGQAFSGNTIYF. For the CDR3, the DNA is TGTGCCTGGAGGGGGGGACAGGCCTTCTCTGGAAACACCATATATTTT.